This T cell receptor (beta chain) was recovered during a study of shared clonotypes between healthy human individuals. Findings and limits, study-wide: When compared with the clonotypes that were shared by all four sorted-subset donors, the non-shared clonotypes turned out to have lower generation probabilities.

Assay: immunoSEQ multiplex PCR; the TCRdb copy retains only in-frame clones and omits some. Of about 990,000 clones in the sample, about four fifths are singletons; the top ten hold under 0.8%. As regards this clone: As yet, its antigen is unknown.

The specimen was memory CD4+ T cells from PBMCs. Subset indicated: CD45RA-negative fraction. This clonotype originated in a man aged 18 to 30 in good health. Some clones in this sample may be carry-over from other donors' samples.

The CDR3 DNA reads as TGTGCCACCACAGCTAGCCCAAACACAGATACGCAGTATTTT. It codes for CATTASPNTDTQYF. The V call is TRBV15, the J call TRBJ2-3, with D possibly TRBD2 on 5 matching bases. The CDR3 extends over 14 amino acids. Trimming cost V 7 bases and J 2 bases, with 13 bases left between them. Germline assignment: CDR1 LNHNV and CDR2 YYDKDF (reference sequence).